These 21 T cell receptor beta chains came from one sample sequenced in a study of beta chain features in type 1 diabetes. The isolated RNA, all of it, was reverse transcribed, so expressed TCRB transcripts were what got sequenced. The table came from immunoSEQ multiplex PCR; TCRdb's copy has only in-frame clones and leaves some out. Of more than 300,000 clones in the sample, 9.5% to 10% were seen once. These TCRs are of unknown antigen specificity. Study observations and caveats: Significant though moderate, a shortening of TCRB CDR3s appeared in all four CD4+ subsets of Type 1 diabetes patients.

Sequencing was done on a sample of central memory CD4+ T cells from blood. The receptors were sampled from a man aged 25 to 40 with type 1 diabetes.

This clone was counted a few times. The chain combines TRBV7-8 with TRBJ2-2; D unresolved. There are 14 residues in the CDR3. Germline values: CDR1 SGHVS, CDR2 FQNEAQ. The germline V and J ends were trimmed by 7 bases and 7 bases, with 16 bases remaining between them. The CDR3 DNA reads as TGTGCCAGCACCACGAAGTTGGGTATCGGGGAGCTGTTTTTT. This sequence encodes CASTTKLGIGELFF.

The V gene is TRBV29-1, the J gene TRBJ1-2, with 10 bases aligning to TRBD1. The CDR3 consists of 12 residues. Germline loops: CDR1 SQVTM, CDR2 ANQGSEA. Unmatched junction bases numbered 3, after V lost 6 bases and J lost 5 bases. The CDR3 sequence: CSVADRGYGYTF. The CDR3 region has the DNA TGCAGCGTCGCGGACAGGGGGTATGGCTACACCTTC. The whole variable domain, remainder taken from reference TRBV29-1 and TRBJ1-2, is SAVISQKPSRDICQRGTSLTIQCQVDSQVTMMFWYRQQPGQSLTLIATANQGSEATYESGFVIDKFPISRPNLTFSTLTVSNMSPEDSSIYLCSVADRGYGYTFGSGTRLTVV.

Notes on this clone: The junction and the germline gene differ at one end; a read error may be behind it. The rearrangement joins TRBV5-4 to TRBJ2-1, with D possibly being TRBD1 (6 bases). CDR3 length: 15 amino acids. CDR1 SGHNT and CDR2 YYREEE come from the germline V gene (reference sequence). The CDR3 is CASSLILQGGNEQFF. CDR3 coding DNA: TGCGCCAGCAGCTTGATTTTACAGGGTGGCAATGAGCAGTTCTTC.

This clone was detected many times. V gene TRBV10-3 combines with J gene TRBJ1-1; TRBD1 might be the D (5 bases). This CDR3 is 12 amino acids long. Looked up from germline, CDR1 is ENHRY and CDR2 is SYGVKD. V was cut by 3 bases and J by 12 bases, with 14 bases left in between. This CDR3 is CAISDRQGKPFF. The CDR3, as DNA: TGTGCCATCAGTGATCGGCAGGGAAAGCCTTTCTTT.

In this sample, this clone turned up a few times. V and J are TRBV5-1 and TRBJ1-2; unclear D gene. Trimming removed 6 bases from V and 2 bases from J, with 17 bases in between. Germline V CDR1 and CDR2: SGHRS, YFSETQ. The CDR3 is 15 amino acids. This CDR3 reads CASKSLVEQNYGYTF. The DNA for the CDR3 is TGCGCCAGCAAGTCCCTGGTTGAACAGAACTATGGCTACACCTTC.

With regard to this clone: At one end the junction does not follow the germline gene, possibly because of a read error. The V gene is TRBV7-2, the J gene TRBJ1-3, with TRBD1 as a possible D gene (5 bases). Germline assignment: CDR1 SGHTA and CDR2 FQGNSA. The CDR3 loop spans 17 amino acids. The CDR3 DNA reads TGTGCCGGCAGTCTTTTTTCTACAGGATCCTCTGGAAACACCATATATTTT. It codes for CAGSLFSTGSSGNTIYF.

This clone was seen a few times. The chain recombines TRBV5-1 with TRBJ2-1, with 12 positions matching TRBD2. Trimming removed 4 bases from V and 5 bases from J; junction bases left unmatched: 4. The germline CDR1 and CDR2 sequences are SGHRS and YFSETQ. CDR3 length: 15 amino acids. The CDR3 here is CASSPRTSGNNEQFF. In DNA, the CDR3 is TGCGCCAGCAGCCCTCGGACTAGCGGGAACAATGAGCAGTTCTTC.

The J gene is TRBJ2-5, the V gene TRBV7-6; TRBD2 matches at 8 bases. Trimming cost V 0 bases and J 6 bases; bases outside gene matches: 12. The CDR3 contains 17 residues. CDR1 SGHVS and CDR2 FNYEAQ come from the germline V gene. Written as DNA, the CDR3 is TGTGCCAGCAGCTTAGCGCCATCAGCGGGAGTAATAAAGACCCAGTACTTC. Translated, it gives CASSLAPSAGVIKTQYF. The variable domain in full, with the rest retrieved from reference TRBV7-6 and TRBJ2-5, is GAGVSQSPRYKVTKRGQDVALRCDPISGHVSLYWYRQALGQGPEFLTYFNYEAQQDKSGLPNDRFSAERPEGSISTLTIQRTEQRDSAMYRCASSLAPSAGVIKTQYFGPGTRLLVL.

This chain uses TRBV6-1 with TRBJ1-1; D perhaps matches TRBD1 (5 bases). Trimming removed 7 bases from V and 13 bases from J, with 16 bases in between. This CDR3 region has 11 residues. CDR1 is MNHNS and CDR2 is SASEGT in the germline V gene. CDR3 DNA: TGTGCCAGCAAGGACAACCAAGGTGATTTCTTT. As protein: CASKDNQGDFF.

The chain is built from TRBV4-2 and TRBJ1-1, with 7 bases matching TRBD1. The germline V gene has CDR1 LGHNA and CDR2 YNFKEQ. Losses at the gene ends were 3 bases for V and 0 bases for J; bases not matched to a gene: 4. This CDR3 comprises 15 residues. The CDR3 DNA reads TGTGCCAGCAGCCATCCGGGACAGATGAACACTGAAGCTTTCTTT. Translation gives CASSHPGQMNTEAFF.

This clone was detected ten times or more. The chain recombines TRBV28 with TRBJ2-7; TRBD2 is a possible D gene (5 bases). Germline lookup yields CDR1 MDHEN and CDR2 SYDVKM. This CDR3 has 13 residues. V was trimmed by 7 bases and J by 2 bases, leaving 12 bases between them. Here the CDR3 DNA reads TGTGCCAGCACCATCCCGGGAACCTACGAGCAGTACTTC. Translation: CASTIPGTYEQYF.

This chain links TRBV19 with TRBJ1-1, with 10 bases that match TRBD1. The CDR3 totals 13 residues. V trimming: 6 bases; J trimming: 5 bases; junction bases outside the gene matches: 3. The germline CDR1 and CDR2 sequences are LNHDA and SQIVND (reference sequence). Written as DNA, the CDR3 is TGTGCCAGTAGGCCGGGACAGGGGACTGAAGCTTTCTTT. Translating gives CASRPGQGTEAFF.

The sample holds a few counts of this clone. The V gene is TRBV7-2, the J gene TRBJ2-7; D is uncertain. Germline V lookup: CDR1 SGHTA, CDR2 FQGNSA. This CDR3 comprises 13 residues. V was shortened by 2 bases and J by 1 base, with 6 bases between the two germline ends. DNA for the CDR3: TGTGCCAGCAGCTTATTACAGTCCTACGAGCAGTACTTC. Translated, it gives CASSLLQSYEQYF.

A few counts support this clone. This chain connects TRBV5-1 to TRBJ2-1; no clear D. Germline loops: CDR1 SGHRS, CDR2 YFSETQ. This CDR3 contains 16 residues. V was trimmed by 4 bases and J by 0 bases, leaving 14 bases between them. The CDR3 coding sequence is TGCGCCAGCAGCGCCGTTCCAGGTTCCTCCTACAATGAGCAGTTCTTC. Translation gives CASSAVPGSSYNEQFF.

This chain uses TRBV30 with TRBJ1-6, with D unclear. Per germline, CDR1 GTSNPN and CDR2 SVGIG (reference sequence). The CDR3 is made up of 14 amino acids. Trimming took 2 bases from V and 5 from J, leaving 10 bases between them. CDR3: CAWSLHTDNSPLHF. CDR3 in DNA: TGTGCCTGGAGTCTCCACACTGATAATTCACCCCTCCACTTT.

This clone was observed a few times. V is TRBV11-2 and J is TRBJ2-2, with TRBD1 identical over 7 bases. The CDR3 length is 14 residues. V was clipped by 6 bases and J by 2 bases; unmatched bases: 3. The germline CDR1 and CDR2 sequences are SGHAT and FQNNGV. The CDR3 reads CASRGTANTGELFF. The CDR3 DNA reads TGTGCCAGCAGAGGGACAGCCAACACCGGGGAGCTGTTTTTT.

The chain recombines TRBV27 with TRBJ2-7; no firm D call. The CDR3 is 12 amino acids. Germline V CDR1 and CDR2: MNHEY, SMNVEV (reference sequence). V was pared by 6 bases and J by 10 bases, with 16 bases between. The CDR3 sequence is CASRTGSQSQYF. The CDR3 DNA reads TGTGCCAGCAGAACCGGATCGCAGAGCCAGTACTTC.

This clone was counted many times. The J gene is TRBJ2-3, the V gene TRBV2; no firm D call. The CDR3 is 12 residues long. Deletions cut 4 bases from V and 2 bases from J, with 4 bases between. Germline V gene data show CDR1 as SNHLY and CDR2 as FYNNEI. CDR3 nucleotide sequence: TGTGCCAGCAGTGTTCACACAGATACGCAGTATTTT. It codes for CASSVHTDTQYF.

In its sample, this clone was seen a few times. J is TRBJ2-7 and V is TRBV18; D might be TRBD2 (6 bases). The V end was cut by 3 bases, the J end by 5 bases, with 14 bases between. The CDR3 extends over 14 amino acids. In germline, CDR1 is KGHSH, CDR2 LQKENI. In DNA, the CDR3 is TGTGCCAGCTCACCGGGACTGGAGGGACACGAGCAGTACTTC. Translating it yields CASSPGLEGHEQYF. The full variable domain, in which reference TRBV18 and TRBJ2-7 provide the parts outside the CDR3, is NAGVMQNPRHLVRRRGQEARLRCSPMKGHSHVYWYRQLPEEGLKFMVYLQKENIIDESGMPKERFSAEFPKEGPSILRIQQVVRGDSAAYFCASSPGLEGHEQYFGPGTRLTVT.

This clone was seen a handful of times. The chain has TRBV7-2 and TRBJ2-7; D not resolved. The ends were cut back, 5 bases at V and 5 bases at J, with 16 bases in the middle. Germline V gene data show CDR1 as SGHTA and CDR2 as FQGNSA. The CDR3 totals 14 residues. This chain's CDR3 is CASSPRGDFNEQYF. The CDR3 DNA is TGTGCCAGCAGCCCGAGAGGAGATTTCAACGAGCAGTACTTC.

This clone was seen repeatedly, ten times or more. The sample carries other DNA sequences with the same CDR3. The J gene is TRBJ2-3, the V gene TRBV11-3; D perhaps matches TRBD1 (6 bases). The CDR3 is 14 amino acids. Trimming left V 3 bases short and J 0 bases short, with 7 bases between. Per the germline V gene, CDR1 is SGHNT and CDR2 is YENEEA. The chain's CDR3 is CASSLRGSTDTQYF. Written as DNA, the CDR3 is TGTGCCAGCAGCTTGAGGGGGAGCACAGATACGCAGTATTTT.